This is a list of T cell receptor beta chains from one sample in a study of T cell responses to AZD1222 COVID-19 vaccine. Profiled with immunoSEQ multiplex PCR; TCRdb holds only in-frame clones, not every one. Among fewer than 85,000 clones listed, 70% to 90% were seen once. Here the sequenced sample was peripheral blood, taken 28 days after the second AZD1222 dose. These receptors all stem from an adult who received the AZD1222 COVID-19 vaccine. CDR3s include the opening cysteine and the closing phenylalanine or tryptophan. The D gene is left open where the match is weak. Size is omitted from some rows. Given values are once, few, many or a class for expanded clones.

v_call: TRBV7-2
d_call: -
j_call: TRBJ2-7
clone_size: -
cdr3_aa: CASSLAAEQYF
cdr3_nt: TGTGCCAGCAGCTTAGCGGCCGAGCAGTACTTC

v_call: TRBV6-2/TRBV6-3
d_call: -
j_call: TRBJ2-7
clone_size: -
cdr3_aa: CASSFSDQGNPYEQYF
cdr3_nt: TGTGCCAGCAGCTTCTCCGACCAGGGAAACCCCTACGAGCAGTACTTC

v_call: TRBV30
d_call: TRBD1
j_call: TRBJ1-5
clone_size: -
cdr3_aa: CAMARGGTGPQPQHF
cdr3_nt: TGTGCCATGGCCAGAGGCGGGACAGGGCCTCAGCCCCAGCATTTT

v_call: TRBV5-1
d_call: -
j_call: TRBJ2-2
clone_size: few
cdr3_aa: CASSLGQLNTGELFF
cdr3_nt: TGCGCCAGCAGCTTGGGACAGCTGAACACCGGGGAGCTGTTTTTT

v_call: TRBV30
d_call: -
j_call: TRBJ1-4
clone_size: -
cdr3_aa: CAWSVELTANEKLFF
cdr3_nt: TGTGCCTGGAGTGTAGAACTCACAGCTAATGAAAAACTGTTTTTT

v_call: TRBV10-3
d_call: TRBD1
j_call: TRBJ2-6
clone_size: -
cdr3_aa: CAISDGTGAPSGANVLTF
cdr3_nt: TGTGCCATCAGTGACGGGACAGGGGCACCCTCTGGGGCCAACGTCCTGACTTTC

v_call: TRBV9
d_call: TRBD2
j_call: TRBJ2-1
clone_size: -
cdr3_aa: CASSVQGLAGGESTYNEQFF
cdr3_nt: TGTGCCAGCAGCGTGCAAGGACTAGCGGGAGGGGAATCAACCTACAATGAGCAGTTCTTC

v_call: TRBV6-5
d_call: -
j_call: TRBJ1-1
clone_size: -
cdr3_aa: CASKRQMNTEAFF
cdr3_nt: TGTGCCAGCAAGAGACAAATGAACACTGAAGCTTTCTTT

v_call: TRBV19
d_call: -
j_call: TRBJ1-4
clone_size: -
cdr3_aa: CASSLQLPRSLNEKLFF
cdr3_nt: TGTGCCAGTAGTCTACAACTCCCCAGGTCCCTAAATGAAAAACTGTTTTTT

v_call: TRBV30
d_call: -
j_call: TRBJ1-5
clone_size: -
cdr3_aa: CAWGEDSNQPQHF
cdr3_nt: TGTGCCTGGGGGGAAGATAGCAATCAGCCCCAGCATTTT

v_call: TRBV5-6
d_call: -
j_call: TRBJ2-3
clone_size: -
cdr3_aa: CASSLEQELSTDTQYF
cdr3_nt: TGTGCCAGCAGCTTGGAGCAGGAGCTTAGCACAGATACGCAGTATTTT

v_call: TRBV12-3/TRBV12-4
d_call: -
j_call: TRBJ2-1
clone_size: -
cdr3_aa: CASRGYDEQFF
cdr3_nt: TGTGCCAGCAGGGGGTACGATGAGCAGTTCTTC

v_call: TRBV29-1
d_call: -
j_call: TRBJ1-2
clone_size: few
cdr3_aa: CSVEISGRSYGYTF
cdr3_nt: TGCAGCGTTGAAATAAGTGGGAGGAGCTATGGCTACACCTTC

v_call: TRBV4-2
d_call: TRBD2
j_call: TRBJ2-1
clone_size: -
cdr3_aa: CASSQEERTSGHNEQFF
cdr3_nt: TGTGCCAGCAGCCAAGAAGAGAGGACTAGCGGTCACAATGAGCAGTTCTTC

v_call: TRBV2
d_call: TRBD2
j_call: TRBJ2-2
clone_size: -
cdr3_aa: CASSEGGLVNTGELFF
cdr3_nt: TGTGCCAGCAGTGAAGGCGGACTAGTGAACACCGGGGAGCTGTTTTTT

v_call: TRBV10-3
d_call: -
j_call: TRBJ1-2
clone_size: -
cdr3_aa: CAISEWEQEPNYGYTF
cdr3_nt: TGTGCCATCAGTGAGTGGGAACAGGAACCCAACTATGGCTACACCTTC

v_call: TRBV5-1
d_call: TRBD1
j_call: TRBJ2-5
clone_size: -
cdr3_aa: CASSSGTGTPKIQETQYF
cdr3_nt: TGCGCCAGCAGCAGCGGGACAGGGACGCCCAAGATCCAAGAGACCCAGTACTTC

v_call: TRBV11-2
d_call: -
j_call: TRBJ2-2
clone_size: -
cdr3_aa: CASRPPRAGPIGELFF
cdr3_nt: TGTGCCAGCAGGCCCCCCCGGGCGGGACCGATCGGGGAGCTGTTTTTT

v_call: TRBV19
d_call: -
j_call: TRBJ1-2
clone_size: once
cdr3_aa: CASSIDMVYGYTF
cdr3_nt: TGTGCCAGTAGTATTGACATGGTGTATGGCTACACCTTC

v_call: TRBV7-2
d_call: -
j_call: TRBJ1-5
clone_size: -
cdr3_aa: CASSLGPSNQPQHF
cdr3_nt: TGTGCCAGCAGCTTAGGACCGAGCAATCAGCCCCAGCATTTT

v_call: TRBV18
d_call: TRBD1
j_call: TRBJ1-1
clone_size: -
cdr3_aa: CASSLDLGTANTEAFF
cdr3_nt: TGTGCCAGCTCACTCGATCTCGGGACAGCTAACACTGAAGCTTTCTTT

v_call: TRBV2
d_call: TRBD1
j_call: TRBJ1-2
clone_size: -
cdr3_aa: CASRPRGHNYGYTF
cdr3_nt: TGTGCCAGCAGGCCGAGGGGGCATAACTATGGCTACACCTTC

v_call: TRBV29-1
d_call: -
j_call: TRBJ1-2
clone_size: -
cdr3_aa: CSAAPDHDYGYTF
cdr3_nt: TGCAGCGCTGCGCCGGACCATGACTATGGCTACACCTTC

v_call: TRBV19
d_call: -
j_call: TRBJ2-1
clone_size: -
cdr3_aa: CASTPQEGGQFF
cdr3_nt: TGTGCCAGTACCCCCCAGGAGGGGGGGCAGTTCTTC

v_call: TRBV12-3/TRBV12-4
d_call: -
j_call: TRBJ2-7
clone_size: -
cdr3_aa: CASTSSSYEQYF
cdr3_nt: TGTGCCAGCACGTCGAGCTCCTACGAGCAGTACTTC

v_call: TRBV27
d_call: -
j_call: TRBJ2-6
clone_size: few
cdr3_aa: CASRRGGLGANVLTF
cdr3_nt: TGTGCCAGCAGAAGAGGGGGGCTGGGGGCCAACGTCCTGACTTTC

v_call: TRBV4-3
d_call: TRBD2
j_call: TRBJ2-1
clone_size: few
cdr3_aa: CASSQRPAGMYNEQFF
cdr3_nt: TGCGCCAGCAGCCAAAGACCAGCGGGAATGTACAATGAGCAGTTCTTC

v_call: TRBV18
d_call: -
j_call: TRBJ1-1
clone_size: -
cdr3_aa: CASSPGPGGYTEAFF
cdr3_nt: TGTGCCAGCTCACCAGGACCAGGAGGATACACTGAAGCTTTCTTT

v_call: TRBV10-1
d_call: TRBD2
j_call: TRBJ2-3
clone_size: -
cdr3_aa: CASSEFTSVSTDTQYF
cdr3_nt: TGCGCCAGCAGTGAGTTTACTAGCGTTAGCACAGATACGCAGTATTTT

v_call: TRBV4-1
d_call: TRBD2
j_call: TRBJ2-5
clone_size: -
cdr3_aa: CASSQDERLAGVSETQYF
cdr3_nt: TGCGCCAGCAGCCAAGATGAAAGGCTAGCGGGAGTGTCGGAGACCCAGTACTTC

v_call: TRBV6-4
d_call: TRBD2
j_call: TRBJ2-1
clone_size: -
cdr3_aa: CASSVTPGTSGNNEQFF
cdr3_nt: TGTGCCAGCAGTGTCACCCCCGGGACTAGCGGGAACAATGAGCAGTTCTTC

v_call: TRBV29-1
d_call: -
j_call: TRBJ2-1
clone_size: -
cdr3_aa: CSVAGSYNEQFF
cdr3_nt: TGCAGCGTTGCCGGCTCCTACAATGAGCAGTTCTTC

v_call: TRBV27
d_call: -
j_call: TRBJ1-2
clone_size: -
cdr3_aa: CASSLSSGGAENYGYTF
cdr3_nt: TGTGCCAGCAGTTTATCGTCGGGGGGAGCAGAAAACTATGGCTACACCTTC

v_call: TRBV21-1
d_call: -
j_call: TRBJ1-5
clone_size: -
cdr3_aa: CASSKVMEQPQHF
cdr3_nt: TGTGCCAGCAGCAAGGTGATGGAGCAGCCCCAGCATTTT

v_call: TRBV19
d_call: -
j_call: TRBJ1-1
clone_size: -
cdr3_aa: CASRDREAFF
cdr3_nt: TGTGCCAGTAGGGACCGAGAAGCTTTCTTT

v_call: TRBV4-2
d_call: -
j_call: TRBJ1-1
clone_size: -
cdr3_aa: CASSQAIETEAFF
cdr3_nt: TGTGCCAGCAGCCAAGCGATAGAAACTGAAGCTTTCTTT

v_call: TRBV9
d_call: TRBD2
j_call: TRBJ2-5
clone_size: -
cdr3_aa: CASSVGSGRGETQYF
cdr3_nt: TGTGCCAGCAGCGTAGGCAGCGGGAGGGGGGAGACCCAGTACTTC

v_call: TRBV9
d_call: -
j_call: TRBJ2-5
clone_size: -
cdr3_aa: CASSATVRETQYF
cdr3_nt: TGTGCCAGCAGCGCGACAGTTAGGGAGACCCAGTACTTC

v_call: TRBV6-5
d_call: -
j_call: TRBJ2-7
clone_size: -
cdr3_aa: CASKRGAEGYEQYF
cdr3_nt: TGTGCCAGCAAAAGGGGCGCTGAGGGGTACGAGCAGTACTTC

v_call: TRBV10-1
d_call: TRBD2
j_call: TRBJ2-3
clone_size: -
cdr3_aa: CASSDSTSGSTDTQYF
cdr3_nt: TGCGCCAGCAGTGACTCGACTAGCGGGAGCACAGATACGCAGTATTTT

v_call: TRBV7-2
d_call: -
j_call: TRBJ1-1
clone_size: -
cdr3_aa: CASSFRREAEAFF
cdr3_nt: TGTGCCAGCAGCTTTCGTCGGGAGGCTGAAGCTTTCTTT

v_call: TRBV15
d_call: -
j_call: TRBJ1-5
clone_size: few
cdr3_aa: CATSSPQQPQHF
cdr3_nt: TGTGCCACCAGCAGCCCACAACAGCCCCAGCATTTT

v_call: TRBV19
d_call: -
j_call: TRBJ2-3
clone_size: -
cdr3_aa: CASSKRTDTQYF
cdr3_nt: TGTGCCAGTAGTAAGCGCACAGATACGCAGTATTTT

v_call: TRBV18
d_call: -
j_call: TRBJ1-4
clone_size: once
cdr3_aa: CASSLRWGGNEKLFF
cdr3_nt: TGTGCCAGCTCCCTTCGCTGGGGAGGTAATGAAAAACTGTTTTTT

v_call: TRBV9
d_call: TRBD1
j_call: TRBJ1-2
clone_size: -
cdr3_aa: CASSGLGGTGRRGGYTF
cdr3_nt: TGTGCCAGCAGCGGCCTGGGGGGGACAGGGAGACGAGGCGGCTACACCTTC

v_call: TRBV10-3
d_call: -
j_call: TRBJ1-6
clone_size: -
cdr3_aa: CAISELSSPLHF
cdr3_nt: TGTGCCATCAGTGAGTTAAGTTCACCCCTCCACTTT

v_call: TRBV18
d_call: -
j_call: TRBJ1-1
clone_size: -
cdr3_aa: CASSPQGMNTEAFF
cdr3_nt: TGTGCCAGCTCACCGCAGGGTATGAACACTGAAGCTTTCTTT

v_call: TRBV11-1
d_call: -
j_call: TRBJ1-2
clone_size: -
cdr3_aa: CASSQMRQVGLGYTF
cdr3_nt: TGTGCCAGCAGCCAGATGCGACAGGTCGGGCTTGGCTACACCTTC

v_call: TRBV7-9
d_call: -
j_call: TRBJ1-5
clone_size: few
cdr3_aa: CASSLSDSNQPQHF
cdr3_nt: TGTGCCAGCAGCTTAAGTGACAGTAATCAGCCCCAGCATTTT

v_call: TRBV24-1
d_call: TRBD1
j_call: TRBJ2-1
clone_size: -
cdr3_aa: CATSGPGQGENNEQFF
cdr3_nt: TGTGCCACCAGTGGCCCTGGACAGGGGGAGAACAATGAGCAGTTCTTC

v_call: TRBV6-5
d_call: TRBD1
j_call: TRBJ1-2
clone_size: -
cdr3_aa: CASSRDRGHGYTF
cdr3_nt: TGTGCCAGCAGTAGAGACAGGGGGCATGGCTACACCTTC

v_call: TRBV18
d_call: -
j_call: TRBJ1-5
clone_size: -
cdr3_aa: CASSPPPGYQPQHF
cdr3_nt: TGTGCCAGCTCACCCCCCCCAGGCTATCAGCCCCAGCATTTT

v_call: TRBV13
d_call: TRBD2
j_call: TRBJ2-1
clone_size: -
cdr3_aa: CASSLNLAGTHEQFF
cdr3_nt: TGTGCCAGCAGCTTAAATCTAGCGGGAACTCATGAGCAGTTCTTC

v_call: TRBV6-5
d_call: -
j_call: TRBJ1-5
clone_size: -
cdr3_aa: CASSYALGSNQPQHF
cdr3_nt: TGTGCCAGCAGTTACGCCCTTGGTAGCAATCAGCCCCAGCATTTT

v_call: TRBV10-3
d_call: -
j_call: TRBJ1-5
clone_size: -
cdr3_aa: CAISDEDQPQHF
cdr3_nt: TGTGCCATCAGTGATGAGGATCAGCCCCAGCATTTT

v_call: TRBV27
d_call: TRBD1
j_call: TRBJ1-4
clone_size: -
cdr3_aa: CASRTDRVGGKLFF
cdr3_nt: TGTGCCAGCAGAACAGACAGGGTAGGGGGAAAACTGTTTTTT

v_call: TRBV12-3/TRBV12-4
d_call: -
j_call: TRBJ2-4
clone_size: -
cdr3_aa: CASSLGPHIQYF
cdr3_nt: TGTGCCAGCAGTCTAGGACCCCACATTCAGTACTTC

v_call: TRBV19
d_call: -
j_call: TRBJ2-7
clone_size: -
cdr3_aa: CASSQGSSEQYF
cdr3_nt: TGTGCCAGTAGCCAGGGATCGTCCGAGCAGTACTTC

v_call: TRBV19
d_call: TRBD1
j_call: TRBJ2-3
clone_size: -
cdr3_aa: CASRTGQGVYTQYF
cdr3_nt: TGTGCCAGTAGGACGGGACAGGGGGTCTATACGCAGTATTTT

v_call: TRBV6-2/TRBV6-3
d_call: -
j_call: TRBJ1-5
clone_size: -
cdr3_aa: CASSYSRDLGNQPQHF
cdr3_nt: TGTGCCAGCAGTTACTCTAGGGACTTGGGCAATCAGCCCCAGCATTTT